The 31 T cell receptor beta chains below were found in one sample sequenced in a study of OX40 agonist ivuxolimab in advanced cancers. Profiled with immunoSEQ multiplex PCR; TCRdb holds only in-frame clones, not every one. The data show approximately 90,000 clones, about 88% seen once. The specimen comprised CD4+ or CD8+ T cells sorted from blood, sampled in a trial of the OX40 agonist ivuxolimab. The receptors come from an adult with an advanced solid tumor such as melanoma, head and neck, liver or kidney cancer.

The CDR3 nucleotides read TGTGCCAGCAGCCCACCCAAAGTTGGACAGCCTTCAGATACGCAGTATTTT. It specifies CASSPPKVGQPSDTQYF. The rearrangement joins TRBV7-9 to TRBJ2-3; D may be TRBD1 (6 bases). The CDR3 has 17 amino acids. Germline V gives CDR1 SEHNR, CDR2 FQNEAQ (reference sequence). Trimming took 5 bases from V and 4 from J, leaving 22 bases between them.

The rearrangement links TRBV5-4 to TRBJ1-4; 7 bases align to TRBD1. This CDR3 contains 16 residues. J lost 7 bases, V lost 0 bases, and 9 bases had no gene match. Germline lookup yields CDR1 SGHNT and CDR2 YYREEE (reference sequence). CDR3 sequence (DNA): TGTGCCAGCAGCTTGGGACTCGACAGGGCCCCTGAAAAACTGTTTTTT. This sequence encodes CASSLGLDRAPEKLFF.

This chain links TRBV6-5 with TRBJ2-6; no firm D call. CDR3 length: 15 amino acids. Deletions cut 0 bases from V and 0 bases from J, with 3 bases between. CDR1 and CDR2 (germline): MNHEY, SVGAGI. CDR3 sequence: CASSYSNSGANVLTF. The CDR3, as DNA: TGTGCCAGCAGTTACTCGAACTCTGGGGCCAACGTCCTGACTTTC.

This clone was observed once. The genes are TRBV5-1 and TRBJ1-6; TRBD1 is a possible D gene (6 bases). In germline, CDR1 is SGHRS, CDR2 YFSETQ. V was clipped by 4 bases and J by 6 bases, with 14 bases between them. CDR3 length equals 15 residues. As DNA, the CDR3 is TGCGCCAGCAGCCGCTCAGGGGTTTCTAATTCACCCCTCCACTTT. Translation: CASSRSGVSNSPLHF.

J is TRBJ2-5 and V is TRBV5-1; TRBD2 matches at 12 bases. After removal of 0 bases from V and 0 bases from J, the junction contained 9 bases not matched to a gene. The CDR3 contains 19 residues. From germline, CDR1 is SGHRS and CDR2 YFSETQ. Here the CDR3 reads CASSLALTSGGPYQETQYF. The CDR3 nucleotides are TGCGCCAGCAGCTTGGCCCTGACTAGCGGGGGACCGTACCAAGAGACCCAGTACTTC. Full variable domain (remainder filled in from reference TRBV5-1 and TRBJ2-5): KAGVTQTPRYLIKTRGQQVTLSCSPISGHRSVSWYQQTPGQGLQFLFEYFSETQRNKGNFPGRFSGRQFSNSRSEMNVSTLELGDSALYLCASSLALTSGGPYQETQYFGPGTRLLVL.

This chain connects TRBV18 to TRBJ2-1, with D unclear. Per germline, CDR1 KGHSH and CDR2 LQKENI. V was clipped by 0 bases and J by 5 bases, with 8 bases between them. The CDR3 runs to 14 residues. The CDR3: CASSPPGRNNEQFF. DNA for the CDR3: TGTGCCAGCTCACCACCGGGCAGGAACAATGAGCAGTTCTTC.

V and J are TRBV4-3 and TRBJ1-2; 7 bases line up with TRBD1. This CDR3 has 15 amino acids. The germline gives CDR1 LGHNA, CDR2 YSLEER. With 0 bases clipped from V and 7 bases from J, the junction kept 8 bases outside the gene matches. This chain's CDR3 is CASSQDMGDRGGYTF. CDR3 in DNA: TGCGCCAGCAGCCAAGATATGGGGGACAGAGGTGGCTACACCTTC.

CDR3 coding DNA: TGTGCCAGCAGGTTGGACAAGTCGAACTATGGCTACACCTTC. Amino acids: CASRLDKSNYGYTF. J is TRBJ1-2 and V is TRBV6-5; D is possibly TRBD1 (5 bases). V lost 6 bases to trimming and J lost 2 bases, with 13 bases between them. This CDR3 is 14 amino acids long. The V gene's germline CDR1 is MNHEY and CDR2 SVGAGI.

The chain couples TRBV4-3 to TRBJ2-7; D might be TRBD2 (6 bases). V lost 4 bases and J lost 5, with 15 bases in between. The germline gives CDR1 LGHNA, CDR2 YSLEER. The CDR3 covers 14 residues. CDR3 region: CASSLERGSNEQYF. In DNA, the CDR3 is TGCGCCAGCAGCCTAGAACGGGGGTCTAACGAGCAGTACTTC.

With regard to this clone: At one end the junction does not follow the germline gene, possibly because of a read error. The rearrangement uses TRBV7-3 and TRBJ2-2, with D perhaps matching TRBD1 (6 bases). Germline V gene lookup returns CDR1 SGHTA and CDR2 FQGTGA. The CDR3 contains 15 residues. The CDR3 reads CASSLTTGSTGELFF. CDR3 nucleotide sequence: TGTGCCAGCAGCCTAACCACAGGGTCCACCGGGGAGCTGTTTTTT.

The V and J genes are TRBV19 and TRBJ2-3, with D maybe TRBD1 (6 bases). The CDR3 runs to 14 residues. CDR1 is LNHDA and CDR2 is SQIVND in the germline V gene (reference sequence). The germline V and J ends were trimmed by 4 bases and 3 bases, with 11 bases remaining between them. In DNA form, the CDR3 reads TGTGCCAGTAGTAAAGGGACAAGGACAGATACGCAGTATTTT. Its protein is CASSKGTRTDTQYF.

On this clone: Other DNA sequences from this sample encode an identical CDR3 as well. The V call is TRBV5-6, the J call TRBJ1-2; D remains unclear. V lost 1 base to trimming and J lost 5 bases, with 6 bases between them. Germline V CDR1 and CDR2: SGHDT, YYEEEE. The CDR3 is 12 amino acids. Written as DNA, the CDR3 is TGTGCCAGCAGCTTGACGGGGTATGGCTACACCTTC. Translated, it gives CASSLTGYGYTF. The entire variable domain, with the rest obtained from reference TRBV5-6 and TRBJ1-2, is as follows: DAGVTQSPTHLIKTRGQQVTLRCSPKSGHDTVSWYQQALGQGPQFIFQYYEEEERQRGNFPDRFSGHQFPNYSSELNVNALLLGDSALYLCASSLTGYGYTFGSGTRLTVV.

For this clone: The identical CDR3 is also encoded by other nucleotide sequences in the sample. The chain combines TRBV9 with TRBJ2-2, with D perhaps matching TRBD1 (5 bases). CDR3 size: 13 residues. V was clipped by 0 bases and J by 5 bases, with 5 bases between them. Germline V gives CDR1 SGDLS, CDR2 YYNGEE. The CDR3, as DNA: TGTGCCAGCAGCGTAGAGGGGACCGGGGAGCTGTTTTTT. The encoded protein is CASSVEGTGELFF. Using reference TRBV9 and TRBJ2-2 for the parts outside the CDR3, the full variable domain is DSGVTQTPKHLITATGQRVTLRCSPRSGDLSVYWYQQSLDQGLQFLIQYYNGEERAKGNILERFSAQQFPDLHSELNLSSLELGDSALYFCASSVEGTGELFFGEGSRLTVL.

This clone was seen a handful of times. In the same sample, other DNA sequences code for this CDR3. The chain employs TRBV18 and TRBJ1-1; D remains ambiguous. CDR1 and CDR2 (germline): KGHSH, LQKENI. V gave up 3 bases and J gave up 0 bases, with 5 bases separating them. The CDR3 is made up of 13 amino acids. For the CDR3, the DNA is TGTGCCAGCTCACCTTCGCTGAACACTGAAGCTTTCTTT. Protein sequence: CASSPSLNTEAFF. The full variable domain, rest sourced from reference TRBV18 and TRBJ1-1, is NAGVMQNPRHLVRRRGQEARLRCSPMKGHSHVYWYRQLPEEGLKFMVYLQKENIIDESGMPKERFSAEFPKEGPSILRIQQVVRGDSAAYFCASSPSLNTEAFFGQGTRLTVV.

The rearrangement links TRBV10-1 to TRBJ2-5; D is unclear. In germline, CDR1 is WNHNN, CDR2 SYGVQD (reference sequence). The CDR3 covers 14 residues. Trimming took off 0 bases at V and 6 bases at J, with 11 bases between the two ends. This chain's CDR3 is CASSESTSGKTQYF. The CDR3, as DNA: TGCGCCAGCAGTGAGTCGACGAGTGGGAAGACCCAGTACTTC.

The rearrangement joins TRBV27 to TRBJ1-5, with no clear D. The CDR3 has 15 residues. The V end lost 5 bases, the J end lost 1 base, and 12 bases lay between the germline ends. CDR1 is MNHEY, CDR2 SMNVEV, per germline (reference sequence). The CDR3 sequence: CASSRLGDSNQPQHF. DNA for the CDR3: TGTGCCAGCAGTAGGTTGGGAGACAGCAATCAGCCCCAGCATTTT.

The V gene is TRBV19, the J gene TRBJ2-4, with D tentatively TRBD1 or TRBD2 (5 bases each). CDR1 is LNHDA, CDR2 SQIVND, per germline (reference sequence). Trimming removed 2 bases from V and 5 bases from J, with 13 bases in between. This CDR3 comprises 15 residues. The CDR3 DNA reads TGTGCCAGTAGTATAAAGGGGCAAGCGGAAAACATTCAGTACTTC. Protein product: CASSIKGQAENIQYF.

The chain links TRBV30 to TRBJ1-2; D gene ambiguous. The V end was cut by 2 bases, the J end by 1 base, with 11 bases between. Germline CDR1 GTSNPN, CDR2 SVGIG (reference sequence). The CDR3 spans 14 residues. CDR3 sequence (DNA): TGTGCCTGGAGTAAAACTCGAATTAACTATGGCTACACCTTC. It is translated as CAWSKTRINYGYTF.

This chain links TRBV30 with TRBJ2-7; D remains ambiguous. The CDR3 runs to 14 residues. CDR1 and CDR2 (germline): GTSNPN, SVGIG (reference sequence). V was shortened by 0 bases and J by 2 bases, with 11 bases between the two germline ends. In DNA, the CDR3 is TGTGCCTGGAGTGTACGTGGTTGGACCTACGAGCAGTACTTC. This gives the protein CAWSVRGWTYEQYF. The whole variable domain, filled in from reference TRBV30 and TRBJ2-7, reads SQTIHQWPATLVQPVGSPLSLECTVEGTSNPNLYWYRQAAGRGLQLLFYSVGIGQISSEVPQNLSASRPQDRQFILSSKKLLLSDSGFYLCAWSVRGWTYEQYFGPGTRLTVT.

V gene TRBV5-4 combines with J gene TRBJ1-1; 9 bases are a match to TRBD1. Germline V gene data show CDR1 as SGHNT and CDR2 as YYREEE (reference sequence). Germline trimming cut 4 bases from V and 3 bases from J; bases unmatched to any gene: 4. This CDR3 is built from 14 residues. The CDR3 is CASSPGQGDTEAFF. Here the CDR3 DNA reads TGTGCCAGCAGCCCGGGACAGGGAGACACTGAAGCTTTCTTT.

This clone has a single count. The gene calls are TRBV27 and TRBJ2-1, with a possible D match to TRBD2 (5 bases). Germline V gene data show CDR1 as MNHEY and CDR2 as SMNVEV (reference sequence). V was trimmed by 5 bases and J by 8 bases, leaving 7 bases between them. The CDR3 covers 11 residues. The CDR3 nucleotides are TGTGCCAGCAGTACGGAGGATGAGCAGTTCTTC. As protein: CASSTEDEQFF.

CDR3 nucleotide sequence: TGTGCCAGCAGTTACCAGCGGGGACGGTACGAGCAGTACTTC. Amino acids: CASSYQRGRYEQYF. The J gene is TRBJ2-7, the V gene TRBV6-5; TRBD2 matches at 7 bases. The CDR3 totals 14 residues. Germline trimming cut 2 bases from V and 4 bases from J; bases unmatched to any gene: 5. From germline, CDR1 is MNHEY and CDR2 SVGAGI.

V gene TRBV18 combines with J gene TRBJ1-1; 7 bases are a match to TRBD1. J lost 10 bases, V lost 3 bases, and 17 bases had no gene match. Germline V gene lookup returns CDR1 KGHSH and CDR2 LQKENI. The CDR3 contains 16 residues. CDR3 nucleotides: TGTGCCAGCTCACCCGACGGGACAGTAGTTTCTATGGGAGCTTTCTTT. It is translated as CASSPDGTVVSMGAFF.

The rearrangement links TRBV2 to TRBJ1-2; D remains unclear. V was clipped by 2 bases and J by 4 bases, with 5 bases between them. Looked up from germline, CDR1 is SNHLY and CDR2 is FYNNEI. This CDR3 contains 12 residues. The CDR3 sequence is CASSENSYGYTF. As DNA, the CDR3 is TGTGCCAGCAGTGAAAATAGCTATGGCTACACCTTC. Drawing the rest from reference TRBV2 and TRBJ1-2, the complete variable domain is EPEVTQTPSHQVTQMGQEVILRCVPISNHLYFYWYRQILGQKVEFLVSFYNNEISEKSEIFDDQFSVERPDGSNFTLKIRSTKLEDSAMYFCASSENSYGYTFGSGTRLTVV.

V gene TRBV19 combines with J gene TRBJ2-3; D might be TRBD1 or TRBD2, each matching 7 bases. Per the germline V gene, CDR1 is LNHDA and CDR2 is SQIVND (reference sequence). V shed 4 bases and J shed 5 bases, with 16 bases lying between them. The CDR3 loop spans 15 amino acids. CDR3 sequence (DNA): TGTGCCAGTAGTAACCTCGACAGGGAGGGAGATACGCAGTATTTT. Encoded protein: CASSNLDREGDTQYF.

The V and J genes are TRBV6-5 and TRBJ2-7, with D maybe TRBD1 (5 bases). Germline V CDR1 and CDR2: MNHEY, SVGAGI. The germline V and J ends were trimmed by 4 bases and 2 bases, with 9 bases remaining between them. This CDR3 has 13 residues. CDR3 sequence reads: CASSSGRAYEQYF. DNA of the CDR3: TGTGCCAGCAGTTCGGGCAGGGCCTACGAGCAGTACTTC.

This clone was counted once. The rearrangement uses TRBV5-6 and TRBJ1-5, with unresolved D. Trimming stripped 4 bases from V and 0 bases from J, with 11 bases between. The CDR3 is 15 residues long. Germline V gene data show CDR1 as SGHDT and CDR2 as YYEEEE. CDR3 sequence reads: CASSATRASNQPQHF. CDR3 DNA: TGTGCCAGCAGCGCGACAAGGGCTAGCAATCAGCCCCAGCATTTT.

This clone was seen just once. V is TRBV30 and J is TRBJ1-2; 7 nucleotides match TRBD1. The germline gives CDR1 GTSNPN, CDR2 SVGIG (reference sequence). V dropped 0 bases and J dropped 4; count of bases not matched to a gene: 8. This CDR3 region has 15 residues. The CDR3 coding sequence is TGTGCCTGGAGTGTACCCCACAGGGGCGTCTATGGCTACACCTTC. This sequence encodes CAWSVPHRGVYGYTF.

This sequence joins TRBV7-2 and TRBJ2-1; no clear D. The CDR3 loop spans 11 amino acids. CDR1 and CDR2 from the germline V gene are SGHTA and FQGNSA. The V end was cut by 5 bases, the J end by 10 bases, with 9 bases between. The CDR3, as DNA: TGTGCCAGCAGCCCAGGTGGGGAGCAGTTCTTC. Protein: CASSPGGEQFF.

The chain joins TRBV4-2 to TRBJ1-2, with TRBD1 identical over 7 bases. This CDR3 is 16 amino acids long. CDR1 and CDR2 from the germline V gene are LGHNA and YNFKEQ. After removal of 0 bases from V and 5 bases from J, the junction contained 9 bases not matched to a gene. CDR3 amino acids: CASSQDAESTGYGYTF. Written as DNA, the CDR3 is TGTGCCAGCAGCCAAGACGCGGAGTCGACAGGGTATGGCTACACCTTC.

Here the CDR3 reads CASSLGQSYAYGYTF. CDR3 DNA: TGTGCCAGCAGCTTGGGACAGAGCTACGCCTATGGCTACACCTTC. V and J are TRBV7-9 and TRBJ1-2; 7 bases align to TRBD1. Germline CDR1 reads SEHNR; CDR2 reads FQNEAQ (reference sequence). Trimming cost V 3 bases and J 4 bases; bases outside gene matches: 8. The CDR3 totals 15 residues.